This T cell receptor (beta chain) originates from a study of neurological immune-mediated disorders. Study-level information: Multiple sclerosis patients numbering about 34 comprised approximately 30 relapsing-remitting and 3 secondary progressive patients.

CDR1 is SQVTM, CDR2 ANQGSEA, per germline. V dropped 4 bases and J dropped 6 bases, with 19 bases sitting between them. The CDR3 is 14 residues long. Synthesis of cDNA was carried out by template-switch 5'RACE. The reaction used 10-nucleotide random UMIs. TCRdb itself ran the 5' RACE reads through MiXCR, one entry per CDR3 protein. The sample lists approximately 68,000 distinct CDR3 sequences; 4.8% were seen once. This chain connects TRBV29-1 to TRBJ2-7, with D possibly TRBD1 on 5 matching bases. This receptor was taken from a woman in her seventies with multiple sclerosis. Sequenced material: PBMCs. The chain's CDR3 is CSVGGGLGFIEQYF. The CDR3 DNA sequence: TGCAGCGTTGGGGGCGGATTAGGATTCATCGAGCAGTACTTC.